Sequencing of this TCR beta chain was carried out in a study of blood T cell repertoires in COVID-19. As originally analysed: Researchers report that nucleated cell counts were estimated from reference gene primer amplification. The protocol was immunoSEQ multiplex PCR, while the TCRdb copy is restricted to in-frame clones and leaves out a portion. V, J and clone size were drawn from that table, and D and trimming were deduced from the DNA. The repertoire consists of about 210,000 clones, with just over 90% occurring once and the leading ten covering 1% to 1.5%. The CDR3 is 15 amino acids. Germline trimming cut 6 bases from V and 0 bases from J; bases unmatched to any gene: 7. Germline assignment: CDR1 LGHDT and CDR2 YNNKEL (reference sequence).

The J gene is TRBJ1-2, the V gene TRBV3-1 (or the pseudogene TRBV3-2); TRBD1 agrees at 7 bases. The clonotype originates from a man aged 30 to 45 with acute or convalescent COVID-19. The material sequenced was peripheral blood. The CDR3 sequence is CASSPRGTTNYGYTF. CDR3 DNA sequence: TGTGCCAGCAGTCCCAGGGGGACAACTAACTATGGCTACACCTTC.